The source of this T cell receptor beta chain is a study of CD8 T cells in Susac syndrome. With random hexamers, 0.5 to 1 ug RNA was reverse transcribed. TCRdb re-called the immunoSEQ multiplex PCR reads through MiXCR, storing one row per CDR3 protein. The sample shows under 200,000 distinct CDR3 sequences, around nine tenths of them seen only once. CDR1 is MGHDK and CDR2 is SYGVNS in the germline V gene. The trim removed 3 bases at V and 7 bases at J, leaving 6 bases unmatched. The CDR3 is 14 amino acids. The sequence came from a human donor with Susac syndrome. V gene TRBV25-1 combines with J gene TRBJ1-2, with 9 bases identical to TRBD1. The sample was CD4+ T cells from PBMCs. CDR3 nucleotide sequence: TGTGCCAGCAGTGAGGTAACAGGGGGCAGTGGCTACACCTTC. Its protein product is CASSEVTGGSGYTF.